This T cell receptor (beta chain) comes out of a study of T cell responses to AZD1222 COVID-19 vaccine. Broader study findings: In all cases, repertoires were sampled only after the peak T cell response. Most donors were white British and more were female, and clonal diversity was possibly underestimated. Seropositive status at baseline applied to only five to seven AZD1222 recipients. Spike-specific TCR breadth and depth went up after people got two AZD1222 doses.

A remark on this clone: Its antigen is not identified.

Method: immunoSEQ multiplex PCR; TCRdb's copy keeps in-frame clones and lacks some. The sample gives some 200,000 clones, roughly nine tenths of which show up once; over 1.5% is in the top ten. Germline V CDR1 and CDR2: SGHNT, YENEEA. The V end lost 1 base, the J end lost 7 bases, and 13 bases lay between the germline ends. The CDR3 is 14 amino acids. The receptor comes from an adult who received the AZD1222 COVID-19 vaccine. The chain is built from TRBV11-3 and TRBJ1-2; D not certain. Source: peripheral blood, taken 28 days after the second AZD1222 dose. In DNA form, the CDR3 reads TGTGCCAGCAGCTTAGGTCGGCGTACTCGTGGCTACACCTTC. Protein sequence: CASSLGRRTRGYTF.